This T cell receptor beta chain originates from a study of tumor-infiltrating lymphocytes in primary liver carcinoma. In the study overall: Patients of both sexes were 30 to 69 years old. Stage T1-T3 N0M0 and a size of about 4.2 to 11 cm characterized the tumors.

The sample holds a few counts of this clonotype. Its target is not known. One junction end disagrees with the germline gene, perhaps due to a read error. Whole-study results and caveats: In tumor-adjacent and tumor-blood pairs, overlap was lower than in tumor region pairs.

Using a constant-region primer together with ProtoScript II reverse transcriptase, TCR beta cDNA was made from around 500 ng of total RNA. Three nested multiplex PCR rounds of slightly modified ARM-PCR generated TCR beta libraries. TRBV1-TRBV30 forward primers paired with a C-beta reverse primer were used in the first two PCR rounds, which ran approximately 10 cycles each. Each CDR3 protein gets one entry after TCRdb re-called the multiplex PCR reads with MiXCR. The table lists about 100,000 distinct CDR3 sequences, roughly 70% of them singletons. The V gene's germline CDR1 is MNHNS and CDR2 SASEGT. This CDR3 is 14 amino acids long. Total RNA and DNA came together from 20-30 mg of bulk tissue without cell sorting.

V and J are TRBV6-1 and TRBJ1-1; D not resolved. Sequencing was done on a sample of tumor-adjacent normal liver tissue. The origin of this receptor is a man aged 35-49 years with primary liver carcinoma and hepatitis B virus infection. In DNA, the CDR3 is TGTGCCAGCAGTGAAGCTCACCTGAACACTGAGGCTTTCTTT. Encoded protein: CASSEAHLNTEAFF.